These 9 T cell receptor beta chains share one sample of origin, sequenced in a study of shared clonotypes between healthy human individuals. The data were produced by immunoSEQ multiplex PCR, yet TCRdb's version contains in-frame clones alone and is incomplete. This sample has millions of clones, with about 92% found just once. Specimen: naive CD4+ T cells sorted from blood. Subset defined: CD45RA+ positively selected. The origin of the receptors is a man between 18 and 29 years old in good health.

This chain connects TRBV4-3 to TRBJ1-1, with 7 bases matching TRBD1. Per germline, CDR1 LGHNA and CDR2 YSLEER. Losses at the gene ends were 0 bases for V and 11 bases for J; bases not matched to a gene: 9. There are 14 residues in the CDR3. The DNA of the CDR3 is TGCGCCAGCAGCCAAGATGGTGTCAGGGGACAGGCTTTCTTT. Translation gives CASSQDGVRGQAFF.

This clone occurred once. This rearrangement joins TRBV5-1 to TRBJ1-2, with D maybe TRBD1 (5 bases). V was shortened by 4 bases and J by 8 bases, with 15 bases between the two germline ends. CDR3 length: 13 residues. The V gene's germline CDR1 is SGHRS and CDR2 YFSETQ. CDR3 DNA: TGCGCCAGCAGCACGGAGGGGATTTGGGGCTACACCTTC. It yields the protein CASSTEGIWGYTF.

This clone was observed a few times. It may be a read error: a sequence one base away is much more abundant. The chain's CDR3 is CASSLAGDTEAFF. In DNA, the CDR3 is TGTGCCAGCAGCTTGGCAGGGGACACTGAAGCTTTCTTT. The V and J genes are TRBV5-5 and TRBJ1-1, with D perhaps matching TRBD1 (6 bases). This CDR3 region has 13 residues. The V end was cut by 0 bases, the J end by 3 bases, with 6 bases between. CDR1 and CDR2 (germline): SGHKS, YYEKEE (reference sequence). The entire variable domain, with the rest obtained from reference TRBV5-5 and TRBJ1-1, is as follows: DAGVTQSPTHLIKTRGQQVTLRCSPISGHKSVSWYQQVLGQGPQFIFQYYEKEERGRGNFPDRFSARQFPNYSSELNVNALLLGDSALYLCASSLAGDTEAFFGQGTRLTVV.

CDR3 coding DNA: TGTGCCAGCAGCCTTTTGGGGCTCGAGACCCAGTACTTC. This gives the protein CASSLLGLETQYF. The J gene is TRBJ2-5, the V gene TRBV6-6; possible D gene TRBD1, 5 bases. V lost 6 bases, J lost 5 bases, and 13 bases lay in between. Per germline, CDR1 MNHNY and CDR2 SVGAGI (reference sequence). The CDR3 extends over 13 amino acids.

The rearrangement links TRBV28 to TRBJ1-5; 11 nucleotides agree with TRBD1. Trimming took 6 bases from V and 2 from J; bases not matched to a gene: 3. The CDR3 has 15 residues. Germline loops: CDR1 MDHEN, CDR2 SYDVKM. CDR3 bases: TGTGCCAGCAGGGGACAGGGGGGAGGCAATCAGCCCCAGCATTTT. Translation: CASRGQGGGNQPQHF.

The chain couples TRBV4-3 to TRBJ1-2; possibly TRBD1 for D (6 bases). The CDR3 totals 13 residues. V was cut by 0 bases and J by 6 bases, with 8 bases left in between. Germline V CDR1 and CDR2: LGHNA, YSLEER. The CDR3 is CASSQEGAHGYTF. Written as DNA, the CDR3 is TGCGCCAGCAGCCAAGAGGGGGCACATGGCTACACCTTC.

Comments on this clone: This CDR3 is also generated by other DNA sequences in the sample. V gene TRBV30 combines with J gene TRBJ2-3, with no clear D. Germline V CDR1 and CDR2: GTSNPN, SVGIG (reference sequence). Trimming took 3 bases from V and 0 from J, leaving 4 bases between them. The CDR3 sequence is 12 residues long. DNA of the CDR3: TGTGCCTGGAGCTCTAGCACAGATACGCAGTATTTT. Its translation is CAWSSSTDTQYF.

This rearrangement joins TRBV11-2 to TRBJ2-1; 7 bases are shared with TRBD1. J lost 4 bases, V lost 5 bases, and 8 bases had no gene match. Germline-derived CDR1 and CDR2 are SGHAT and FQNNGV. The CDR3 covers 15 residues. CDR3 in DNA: TGTGCCAGCAGCCATAACAGGGGATTATACAATGAGCAGTTCTTC. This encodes CASSHNRGLYNEQFF.

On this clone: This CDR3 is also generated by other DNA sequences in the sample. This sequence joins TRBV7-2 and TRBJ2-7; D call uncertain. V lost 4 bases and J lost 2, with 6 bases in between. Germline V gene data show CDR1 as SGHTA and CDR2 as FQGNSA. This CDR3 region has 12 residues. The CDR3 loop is CASSSAPYEQYF. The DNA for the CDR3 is TGTGCCAGCAGCTCGGCCCCCTACGAGCAGTACTTC.